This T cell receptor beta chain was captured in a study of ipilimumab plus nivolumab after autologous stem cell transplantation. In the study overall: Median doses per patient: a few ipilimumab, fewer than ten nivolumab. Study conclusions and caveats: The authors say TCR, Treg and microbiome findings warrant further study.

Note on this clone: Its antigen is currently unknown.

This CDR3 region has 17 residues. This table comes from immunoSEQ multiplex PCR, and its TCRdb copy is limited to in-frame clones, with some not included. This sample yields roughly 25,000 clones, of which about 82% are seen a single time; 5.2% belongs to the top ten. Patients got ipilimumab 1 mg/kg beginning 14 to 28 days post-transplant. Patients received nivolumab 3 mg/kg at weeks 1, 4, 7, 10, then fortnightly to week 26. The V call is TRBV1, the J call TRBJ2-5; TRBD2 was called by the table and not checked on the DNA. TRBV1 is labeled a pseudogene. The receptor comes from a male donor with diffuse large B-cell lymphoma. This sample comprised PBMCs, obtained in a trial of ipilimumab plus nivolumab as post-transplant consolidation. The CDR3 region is CTSSQDRVEKRGETQYF. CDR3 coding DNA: TGCACCAGCAGCCAAGATCGGGTCGAGAAGCGGGGTGAGACCCAGTACTTC.